Given below is one T cell receptor beta chain in context. It lacks a known antigen. Base quality data are lacking; no much larger clone is found one base away. Libraries of naive CD8 T cells were built from about 20,000 to 1,000,000 sorted cells, with 10%, 30% or 50% of the purified RNA used. Naive CD8 T cells were FACS-sorted as CD8+CD4-CCR7+CD45RA+ on a BD FACSAria II into RLT Plus buffer. Around 11 TCR copies' worth of Jurkat RNA were spiked into roughly 18,000-1,000,000 naive CD8 T cell samples to test detection sensitivity. CD8 T cells were enriched using RosetteSep CD8+ T Cell Enrichment Cocktail and Ficoll-Paque, and the enriched cells then underwent ACK red cell lysis. Libraries came from PCR. This sample was sequenced with a NextSeq 500. Bulk TCR libraries were generated as previously described, with the TCR primers listed in Table S5 used. Total RNA was purified with the Qiagen AllPrep DNA/RNA kit. Reads from multiple sequencing runs of the same library were pooled before analysis. As for the authors' bioinformatics: Reads were retained only if an exact TCR constant sequence was present, and the retained reads were trimmed to 150 nt and grouped according to their 12-nt molecular barcodes. Reads in each barcode group were sub-clustered using a 15% Levenshtein threshold, and a quality-weighted consensus sequence was built for each RNA molecule. Non-functional sequences were filtered out, along with any lower-count sequence sitting one edit away from another sequence. On the basis of fitting two negative binomial distributions, barcode sub-clusters with fewer than 20% of the maximum read count were discarded. The public sequencing data were trimmed at Q25 with fastp and processed into clonotypes with MiXCR by TCRdb, which kept only in-frame beta chains. When rows share a CDR3 protein, they turn into one entry using the most common DNA and genes. The V and J calls, along with clone size, are taken from TCRdb and not from the paper's own processing. A total of approximately 550,000 distinct CDR3 sequences appear in this sample, about 25% of them only once. Together, the top ten hold 0.7% to 0.9% of the sample.

This entry comes from a study of molecular identifiers for immune sequencing clone quantification (dated by TCRdb to between 2018 and 2020). For context, the study as a whole: For a replicate experiment, RNA from about 21,000 or 97,000 naive CD8 T cells was divided into five aliquots, of which four were sequenced. This methods study benchmarked molecular-identifier clustering-based TCR repertoire sequencing (MIDCIRS) and TCR RNA copy counting, using CD8 T cells to do so.

The germline V gene (reference sequence) gives CDR1 as DFQATT and CDR2 as SNEGSKA. At the junction V is shortened by 1 base and J by 6 bases, with 16 bases in between. Measured from the cysteine to the phenylalanine, the CDR3 is 15 residues long. The sequence is cut down to CDR3 DNA, 45 bases in frame from base 1. Summary of the overall study and its limitations: A single cell's worth of spiked-in Jurkat TCR RNA was reported detectable even among under 1.3 million naive CD8 T cells. When barcode sub-clustering was left out, chimeric consensus sequences inflated TCR diversity, with chimeras reaching as high as 47%. The sizes of highly expanded clones could end up underestimated when identical TCR molecules share a barcode. Naive libraries contained spiked-in Jurkat TCR RNA (10 copies' worth), which is not part of the donor repertoire. Clones above 20 RNA copies held over 99% of molecules in CMV-specific effector cells but under 1% in naive cells. Modeling indicated roughly 3.3 TCR RNA copies recovered per cell, compared with approximately 10 by digital PCR, which implies a capture efficiency of 25% to 35%.

Recombination joined TRBV20-1 with TRBJ2-1; the D gene is perhaps TRBD2, on 5 matching bases. Source material: naive CD8+ T cells from blood, with Jurkat cell RNA spiked in. Taken with the paper, the label for cell subset or site translates to: FACS-sorted CD8+CD4-CCR7+CD45RA+ naive T cells. The receptor was derived from a human donor in good health. Some libraries in this study had Jurkat cell RNA spiked in. The DNA sequence follows: TGCAGTGCTAGAGTTGGCGGGCTATCCGGCAATGAGCAGTTCTTC. Its protein is CSARVGGLSGNEQFF.